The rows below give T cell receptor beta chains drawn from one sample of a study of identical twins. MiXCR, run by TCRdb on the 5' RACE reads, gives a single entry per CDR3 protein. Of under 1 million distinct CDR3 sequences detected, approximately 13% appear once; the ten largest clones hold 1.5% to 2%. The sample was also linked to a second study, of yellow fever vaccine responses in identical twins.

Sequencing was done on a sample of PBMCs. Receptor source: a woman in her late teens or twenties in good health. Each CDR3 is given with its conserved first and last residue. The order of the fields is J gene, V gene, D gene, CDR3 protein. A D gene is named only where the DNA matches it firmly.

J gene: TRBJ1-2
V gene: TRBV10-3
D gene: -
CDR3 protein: CAISESRSYGYTF

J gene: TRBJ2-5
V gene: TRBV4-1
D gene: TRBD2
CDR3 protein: CASSQAGGGSGDHQETQYF

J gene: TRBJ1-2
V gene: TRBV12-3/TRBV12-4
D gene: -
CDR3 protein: CASSSSALGGGYTF

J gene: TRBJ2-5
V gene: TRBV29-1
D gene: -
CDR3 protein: CSGGHGGETQYF

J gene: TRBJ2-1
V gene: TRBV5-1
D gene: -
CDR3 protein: CASSLEGRASYNEQFF

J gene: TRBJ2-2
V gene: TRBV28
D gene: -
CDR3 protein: CASSWRAVTGELFF

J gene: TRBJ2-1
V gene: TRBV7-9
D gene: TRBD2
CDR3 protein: CASSLGSGRINEQFF

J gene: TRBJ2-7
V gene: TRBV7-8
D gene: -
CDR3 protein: CASSFSTVGYYEQYF

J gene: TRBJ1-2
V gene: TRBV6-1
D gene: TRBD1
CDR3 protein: CASSITGGVRDYGYTF

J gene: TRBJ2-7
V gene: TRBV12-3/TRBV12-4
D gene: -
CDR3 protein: CASSTTYEQYF

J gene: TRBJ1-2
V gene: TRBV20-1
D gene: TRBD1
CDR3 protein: CSARTGGEIRSGYTF

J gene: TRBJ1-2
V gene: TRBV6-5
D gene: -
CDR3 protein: CASSTRGAGYTF

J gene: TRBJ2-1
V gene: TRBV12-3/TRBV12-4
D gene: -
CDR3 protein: CASSLRSRANEQFF

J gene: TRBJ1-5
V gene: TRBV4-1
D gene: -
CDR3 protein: CASSQENSNQPQHF

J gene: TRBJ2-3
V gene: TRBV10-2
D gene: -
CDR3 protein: CASSEIDSSTDTQYF

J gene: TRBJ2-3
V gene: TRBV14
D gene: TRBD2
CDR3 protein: CASSHLGEGSGRASTDTQYF

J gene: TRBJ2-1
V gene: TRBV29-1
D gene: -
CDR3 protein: CSVEGGRGQSYNEQFF